A selection of T cell receptor beta chains follows, all from one sample in a study of blood T cell repertoires in COVID-19. Generated by immunoSEQ multiplex PCR, the TCRdb table keeps only in-frame clones and is missing some. This table holds about 400,000 clones, around 90% found once. Sequencing used peripheral blood. Receptor source: a human donor in a cohort sampled during active COVID-19. CDR3s include the opening cysteine and the closing phenylalanine or tryptophan. A D gene is named only where the DNA matches it firmly. Clone size, where shown, is once, few, many, or a class for clones that have expanded.

. | TRBJ2-3 | TRBV2 | . | TGTGCCATCCTCAATCGGGAGTCCGCAGATACGCAGTATTTT | CAILNRESADTQYF
TRBD1 | TRBJ1-2 | TRBV4-2 | . | TGTGCCAGCAGCCAAGATCTGGGGTCTTTCGGACAGGCTAACTATGGCTACACCTTC | CASSQDLGSFGQANYGYTF
. | TRBJ1-6 | TRBV6-6 | . | TGTGCCAGCAGTTACTCACAGGACGTGGATTCACCCCTCCACTTT | CASSYSQDVDSPLHF
. | TRBJ2-2 | TRBV29-1 | . | TGCAGCGTTGAGAGGGAAGTCACCGGGGAGCTGTTTTTT | CSVEREVTGELFF
TRBD1 | TRBJ1-2 | TRBV19 | . | TGTGCCAGTATCCGGACAGGGGGAAACTATGGCTACACCTTC | CASIRTGGNYGYTF
. | TRBJ2-7 | TRBV19 | . | TGTGCCAGTAGTCCGTCCAGGACAGCCGCCTACGAGCAGTACTTC | CASSPSRTAAYEQYF
. | TRBJ1-2 | TRBV4-1 | . | TGCGCCAGCAGCCAAGACAACTCGGGAAGTAACTATGGCTACACCTTC | CASSQDNSGSNYGYTF
TRBD1 | TRBJ1-1 | TRBV6-5 | . | TGTGCCAGCAGGAATACACAGGGGGCCGGAAGTGAAGCTTTCTTT | CASRNTQGAGSEAFF
. | TRBJ2-5 | TRBV3-1/TRBV3-2 | . | TGTGCCAGCAGCCAAGGGGCCCAGGGCCAAGAGACCCAGTACTTC | CASSQGAQGQETQYF
TRBD2 | TRBJ2-3 | TRBV9 | . | TGTGCCAGCAGCGTAGAGTCCCCTAGCGGGGGGGTTATAGATACGCAGTATTTT | CASSVESPSGGVIDTQYF
TRBD2 | TRBJ2-7 | TRBV7-2 | . | TGTGCCAGCAGCTTTAGCGGGGGTTTGAACGAGCAGTACTTC | CASSFSGGLNEQYF
. | TRBJ2-2 | TRBV5-1 | . | TGCGCCAGCAGCCTGCTAACAGGATCGAACACCGGGGAGCTGTTTTTT | CASSLLTGSNTGELFF
. | TRBJ1-1 | TRBV2 | few | TGTGCCAGCAGTGCCGAAAGAGACACTGAAGCTTTCTTT | CASSAERDTEAFF
. | TRBJ1-2 | TRBV6-5 | . | TGTGCCAGCAGTTACCTCGAGGGGGACGGCTACACCTTC | CASSYLEGDGYTF
. | TRBJ1-6 | TRBV6-5 | . | TGTGCCAGCAGTTCTCGGGGTATTCATTCACCCCTCCACTTT | CASSSRGIHSPLHF
. | TRBJ2-7 | TRBV11-2 | . | TGTGCCAGCAGCCTGGGTTTCGAGGACGAGCAGTACTTC | CASSLGFEDEQYF
. | TRBJ1-1 | TRBV5-1 | . | TGCGCCAGCAGCTTGGGGTCGGGAACCACTGAAGCTTTCTTT | CASSLGSGTTEAFF
. | TRBJ2-1 | TRBV7-9 | . | TGTGCCAGCAGCCATTTGGACTGGACGTACAATGAGCAGTTCTTC | CASSHLDWTYNEQFF
TRBD1 | TRBJ2-2 | TRBV3-1/TRBV3-2 | . | TGTGCCAGCAGCCATCAGTACAGGGGGAAGAACACCGGGGAGCTGTTTTTT | CASSHQYRGKNTGELFF
. | TRBJ2-3 | TRBV20-1 | . | TGCAGTGCTAGTAGGGCTAGTAGCGCAGATACGCAGTATTTT | CSASRASSADTQYF
. | TRBJ2-5 | TRBV9 | . | TGTGCCAGCAGCCCCCGGGACTTAGGTTGGGAGACCCAGTACTTC | CASSPRDLGWETQYF
. | TRBJ1-6 | TRBV11-2 | . | TGTGCCAGCACCCCCTTGGACGGACACTATAATTCACCCCTCCACTTT | CASTPLDGHYNSPLHF
. | TRBJ1-2 | TRBV6-5 | once | TGTGCCAGCAGGAGAAGGGGTTTAAGTGGCTACACCTTC | CASRRRGLSGYTF
. | TRBJ2-5 | TRBV13 | . | TGTGCCAGCAGCTTCTACAGGGACCTGGAAGAGACCCAGTACTTC | CASSFYRDLEETQYF
. | TRBJ2-1 | TRBV18 | . | TGTGCCAGCTCACCACAGTCCGCGGGCCCCCGTTCGGGTGAGCAGTTCTTC | CASSPQSAGPRSGEQFF
TRBD1 | TRBJ2-1 | TRBV7-9 | . | TGTGCCAGCAGCTTACCGGGACAGTCCTACAATGAGCAGTTCTTC | CASSLPGQSYNEQFF
. | TRBJ2-3 | TRBV19 | . | TGTGCCACCCCGACAGTAAGGTTCCCCACAGATACGCAGTATTTT | CATPTVRFPTDTQYF
TRBD1 | TRBJ2-2 | TRBV18 | . | TGTGCCAGCTCACCCTTGCAGGGGGAGACCGGGGAGCTGTTTTTT | CASSPLQGETGELFF
. | TRBJ1-1 | TRBV2 | . | TGTGCCAGCAGTCTTACTGGTTCGAACACTGAAGCTTTCTTT | CASSLTGSNTEAFF
. | TRBJ1-1 | TRBV13 | . | TGTGCCAGCAGCTTAGTCCCGGAGAGGGCTGAAGCTTTCTTT | CASSLVPERAEAFF